The clone carrying this T cell receptor (beta chain) has a handful of counts. The source of the sample is a study of identical twins. Unique molecular identifiers were present on the cDNA, and a universal primer site came from template switching. TCRdb used MiXCR to reprocess the 5' RACE reads, holding one entry per CDR3 protein. The sample lists hundreds of thousands of distinct CDR3 sequences, roughly 7.5% occurring once. This CDR3 region has 15 residues. CDR1 and CDR2 from the germline V gene are DFQATT and SNEGSKA (reference sequence). V was clipped by 0 bases and J by 7 bases; unmatched bases: 11. The sample was also linked to a second study, of yellow fever vaccine responses in identical twins.

This clonotype originated in a young woman in good health. The chain recombines TRBV20-1 with TRBJ2-7; TRBD2 agrees at 8 bases. The specimen sequenced was CD8+ T cells sorted from blood. CDR3 sequence: CSARDEQRGIEEQYV. CDR3 nucleotides: TGCAGTGCTAGAGATGAACAGCGGGGGATAGAAGAGCAGTACGTC.